This is a list of T cell receptor beta chains from one sample in a study of beta chain features in type 1 diabetes. TCRdb's table, derived via immunoSEQ multiplex PCR, lists solely in-frame clones and lacks some. The sample carries over 300,000 clones, around 7.6% recorded once. The material sequenced was central memory CD4+ T cells from blood. The receptors come from a woman aged 18 to 35 in good health. The conserved cysteine and the conserved F or W are not part of the CDR3 here. Only part of the rows carry a size: once, few, many, or a class if the clone is expanded.

v_gene: TRBV10-3; j_gene: TRBJ1-2; abundance: -; CDR3aa: ASSETGDYGYT
v_gene: TRBV5-1; j_gene: TRBJ1-4; abundance: -; CDR3aa: ASSLAIGQGAEKLF
v_gene: TRBV6-5; j_gene: TRBJ1-4; abundance: few; CDR3aa: ASRTTNEKLF
v_gene: TRBV7-2; j_gene: TRBJ1-4; abundance: many; CDR3aa: ASSNGPATNEKLF
v_gene: TRBV5-6; j_gene: TRBJ2-6; abundance: many; CDR3aa: ASSLVGRNSGANVLT
v_gene: TRBV11-2; j_gene: TRBJ2-1; abundance: many; CDR3aa: ASSLANNEQF
v_gene: TRBV28; j_gene: TRBJ1-2; abundance: -; CDR3aa: ASSLLGNYGYT
v_gene: TRBV11-1; j_gene: TRBJ2-2; abundance: many; CDR3aa: ASSPRDIGSSGELF
v_gene: TRBV28; j_gene: TRBJ2-7; abundance: few; CDR3aa: ASRFTEGIYEQY
v_gene: TRBV7-2; j_gene: TRBJ2-2; abundance: many; CDR3aa: ASSQGWDRGNTGELF
v_gene: TRBV4-1; j_gene: TRBJ2-1; abundance: -; CDR3aa: ASSPVTPGGQLNEQF
v_gene: TRBV28; j_gene: TRBJ1-5; abundance: few; CDR3aa: ASKGGYSNQPQH
v_gene: TRBV13; j_gene: TRBJ1-1; abundance: -; CDR3aa: ASSPRQGRGSTEAF
v_gene: TRBV6-5; j_gene: TRBJ2-3; abundance: few; CDR3aa: ASSPRGPSGDTQY
v_gene: TRBV25-1; j_gene: TRBJ2-5; abundance: many; CDR3aa: ASSGYSWRVGETQY
v_gene: TRBV9; j_gene: TRBJ2-1; abundance: many; CDR3aa: ASSVAGEAYNEQF
v_gene: TRBV4-2; j_gene: TRBJ1-4; abundance: -; CDR3aa: ASSQDVDRGNKKLF
v_gene: TRBV10-1; j_gene: TRBJ2-1; abundance: -; CDR3aa: ASSAFRYNEQF
v_gene: TRBV9; j_gene: TRBJ1-1; abundance: few; CDR3aa: ASSVQGAGGTEAF
v_gene: TRBV10-3; j_gene: TRBJ1-2; abundance: few; CDR3aa: ASSYWDRGKGAYGYT
v_gene: TRBV5-1; j_gene: -; abundance: few; CDR3aa: ASSLDGQAYEQY
v_gene: TRBV7-8; j_gene: TRBJ2-5; abundance: -; CDR3aa: ASSLSQMQY
v_gene: TRBV5-4; j_gene: TRBJ2-3; abundance: few; CDR3aa: ASSQRTGKSDTQY
v_gene: TRBV5-1; j_gene: TRBJ1-1; abundance: few; CDR3aa: ASKQGPGNTEAF
v_gene: TRBV25-1; j_gene: TRBJ2-7; abundance: -; CDR3aa: ASSRQQGGLGDYEQY
v_gene: TRBV6-5; j_gene: TRBJ2-7; abundance: few; CDR3aa: ASSSVGAYEQY
v_gene: TRBV14; j_gene: TRBJ2-1; abundance: few; CDR3aa: ASSGQVGSEQF
v_gene: TRBV9; j_gene: TRBJ1-2; abundance: many; CDR3aa: ASSAHRQGGGNYGYT
v_gene: TRBV13; j_gene: TRBJ2-3; abundance: -; CDR3aa: ASSPLQNRPRRDTQY
v_gene: TRBV5-1; j_gene: TRBJ2-4; abundance: -; CDR3aa: ASSSDSSKNIQY
v_gene: TRBV9; j_gene: TRBJ2-1; abundance: -; CDR3aa: ASSSRRGRGETDRDNSYNEQF
v_gene: TRBV2; j_gene: TRBJ2-5; abundance: many; CDR3aa: ASLRQGETQY
v_gene: TRBV6-5; j_gene: TRBJ2-2; abundance: -; CDR3aa: ASSLGTGELF
v_gene: TRBV29-1; j_gene: TRBJ1-1; abundance: -; CDR3aa: SASLTQNTEAF
v_gene: TRBV20-1; j_gene: TRBJ2-1; abundance: few; CDR3aa: SARVGEQF
v_gene: TRBV28; j_gene: TRBJ2-7; abundance: -; CDR3aa: ASSFDTASSYEQY
v_gene: TRBV28; j_gene: TRBJ2-1; abundance: -; CDR3aa: ASSLGATNEQF
v_gene: TRBV6-6; j_gene: TRBJ2-3; abundance: -; CDR3aa: ASSLVQGGTDTQY
v_gene: TRBV7-2; j_gene: TRBJ1-1; abundance: many; CDR3aa: ASSLTPGTMNTEAF
v_gene: TRBV28; j_gene: TRBJ2-1; abundance: -; CDR3aa: ASSQRRGKHYNEQF